What follows are 2 T cell receptor beta chains derived from one specimen sequenced in a study of Ad26.COV2.S vaccination and SARS-CoV-2 variants. The protocol was immunoSEQ multiplex PCR, while the TCRdb copy is restricted to in-frame clones and leaves out a portion. The sample consists of 400,000 or so clones, more than 85% of them appearing once. Documented treatment: approximately 18 received Ad26.COV2.S at low or high dose, single or two shots; several received placebo; per-sample allocation not given. Samples came from day 63 after the first vaccine or placebo injection. The sequencing here drew on peripheral blood, taken in a trial of Ad26.COV2.S vaccine versus placebo. These receptors were obtained from a person between 18 and 60 years old who received the Ad26.COV2.S COVID-19 vaccine or a placebo.

The gene calls are TRBV2 and TRBJ1-5, with 12 bases fitting TRBD1. CDR3 length equals 15 residues. Losses at the gene ends were 3 bases for V and 9 bases for J; bases not matched to a gene: 6. Germline CDR1 SNHLY, CDR2 FYNNEI. CDR3 DNA: TGTGCCAGCAGTGAGGGACAGGGGGCGAATTCGCCCCAGCATTTT. Translating gives CASSEGQGANSPQHF.

This clone was recorded only once. This CDR3 is missing its conserved last phenylalanine or tryptophan, likely due to a read error. The limits of the CDR3 on the DNA are not certain, so only TCRdb's listed CDR3 is given. CDR3 loop: CSASEGLAGVVY. The V and J genes are TRBV20-1 and TRBJ2-7; the table's D call, TRBD2, has no DNA check behind it. CDR1 and CDR2 from the germline V gene are DFQATT and SNEGSKA (reference sequence). Termini included, the CDR3 measures 12 amino acids.